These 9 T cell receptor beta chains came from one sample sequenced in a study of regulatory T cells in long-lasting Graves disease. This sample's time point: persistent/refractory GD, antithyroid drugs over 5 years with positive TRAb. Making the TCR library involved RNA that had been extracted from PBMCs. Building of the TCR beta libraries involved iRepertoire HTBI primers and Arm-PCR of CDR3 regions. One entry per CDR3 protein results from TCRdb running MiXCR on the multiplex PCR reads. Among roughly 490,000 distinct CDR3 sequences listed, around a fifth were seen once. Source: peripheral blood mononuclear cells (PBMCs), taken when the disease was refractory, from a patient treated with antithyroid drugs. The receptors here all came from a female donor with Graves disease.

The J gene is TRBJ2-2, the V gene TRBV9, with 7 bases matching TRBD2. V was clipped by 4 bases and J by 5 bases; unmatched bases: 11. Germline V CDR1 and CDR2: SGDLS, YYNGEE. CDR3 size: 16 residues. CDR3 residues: CASSSRGAGETGELFF. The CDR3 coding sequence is TGTGCCAGCAGCTCCCGAGGCGCGGGAGAAACCGGGGAGCTGTTTTTT.

CDR3 DNA sequence: TGTGCCAGCAGCTTAAAGGGTGGAAACACCATATATTTT. Encoded protein: CASSLKGGNTIYF. The chain joins TRBV7-2 to TRBJ1-3; D uncertain. The germline CDR1 and CDR2 sequences are SGHTA and FQGNSA. Trimming cost V 2 bases and J 3 bases, with 5 bases left between them. The CDR3 loop spans 13 amino acids.

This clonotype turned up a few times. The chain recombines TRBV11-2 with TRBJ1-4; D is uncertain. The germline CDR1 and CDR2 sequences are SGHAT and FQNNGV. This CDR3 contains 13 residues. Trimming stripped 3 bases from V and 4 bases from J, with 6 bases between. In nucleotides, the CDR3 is TGTGCCAGCAGCTTGCAGGATAATGAAAAACTGTTTTTT. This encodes CASSLQDNEKLFF.

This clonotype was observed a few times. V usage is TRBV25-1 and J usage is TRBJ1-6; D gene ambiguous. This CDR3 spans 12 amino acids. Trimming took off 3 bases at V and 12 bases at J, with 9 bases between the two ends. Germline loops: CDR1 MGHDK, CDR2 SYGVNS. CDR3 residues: CASSDLALPLHF. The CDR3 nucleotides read TGTGCCAGCAGTGACCTGGCTCTACCCCTCCACTTT.

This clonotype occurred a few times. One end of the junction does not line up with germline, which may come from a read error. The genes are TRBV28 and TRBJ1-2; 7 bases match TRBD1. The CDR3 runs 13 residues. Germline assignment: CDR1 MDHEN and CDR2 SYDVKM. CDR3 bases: TGTACCAGCAGAATAGGACAGGTCTATGGCTACACCTTC. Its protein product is CTSRIGQVYGYTF.

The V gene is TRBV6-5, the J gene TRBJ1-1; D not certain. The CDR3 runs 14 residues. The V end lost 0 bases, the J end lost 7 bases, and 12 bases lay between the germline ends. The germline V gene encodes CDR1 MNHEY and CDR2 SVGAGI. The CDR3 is CASSYSSGVREAFF. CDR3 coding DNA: TGTGCCAGCAGTTACTCGAGTGGAGTCCGTGAAGCTTTCTTT.

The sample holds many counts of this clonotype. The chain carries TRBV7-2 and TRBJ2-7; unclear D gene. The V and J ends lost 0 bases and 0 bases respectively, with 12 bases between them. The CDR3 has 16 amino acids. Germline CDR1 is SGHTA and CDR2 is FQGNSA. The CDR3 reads CASSLAEDLSSYEQYF. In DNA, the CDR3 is TGTGCCAGCAGCTTAGCAGAGGACCTCAGCTCCTACGAGCAGTACTTC.

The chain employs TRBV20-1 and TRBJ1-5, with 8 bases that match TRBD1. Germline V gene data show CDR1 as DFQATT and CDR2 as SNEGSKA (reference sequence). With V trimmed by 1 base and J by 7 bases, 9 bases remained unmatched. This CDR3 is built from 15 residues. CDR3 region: CSARGVQGARQPQHF. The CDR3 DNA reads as TGCAGTGCTAGAGGCGTCCAGGGGGCGCGACAGCCCCAGCATTTT.

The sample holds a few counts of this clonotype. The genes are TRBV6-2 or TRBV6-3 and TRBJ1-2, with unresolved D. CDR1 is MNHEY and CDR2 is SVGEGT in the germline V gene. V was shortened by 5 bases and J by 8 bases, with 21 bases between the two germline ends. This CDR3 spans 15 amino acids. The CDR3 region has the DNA TGTGCCAGCAGTGAAGCGGCAACGGCTGGAGGGGGCTACACCTTC. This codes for CASSEAATAGGGYTF.